Listed below are T cell receptor beta chains from one sample, sequenced in a study of cytomegalovirus exposure and HLA in healthy donors. This table comes from immunoSEQ multiplex PCR, and its TCRdb copy is limited to in-frame clones, with some not included. The sample lists around 200,000 clones, over 75% seen once, with over 1.5% in the top ten. Input material: PBMCs. These receptors were taken from a male donor in good health and CMV-seronegative. CDR3s include the opening cysteine and the closing phenylalanine or tryptophan. A D gene is named only where the DNA matches it firmly. Clone size is given for some rows only: seen once, a few or many times, or a class if the clone is expanded.

TGTGCCAGCAGTCTTACAGGGGGTGGCTACACCTTC	CASSLTGGGYTF	TRBV28	TRBJ1-2	TRBD1	.
TGCAGCGTTGATATGGGGGGTGAAAAACTGTTTTTT	CSVDMGGEKLFF	TRBV29-1	TRBJ1-4	.	few
TGTGCCAGCAGCCCCTTAGCGGGGGTCTTCCAAGAGACCCAGTACTTC	CASSPLAGVFQETQYF	TRBV4-2	TRBJ2-5	TRBD2	.
TGTGCCAGCAGCGTAGATGTCCTCGCCGGGGAGCTGTTTTTT	CASSVDVLAGELFF	TRBV9	TRBJ2-2	.	.
TGTGCCAGCAGCAAAGTTCAGGAGGGGGCGAAAGAGCAGTACTTC	CASSKVQEGAKEQYF	TRBV21-1	TRBJ2-7	.	.
TGCGCCAGCAGCTTGCTAGGGAGTGGCACTGAAGCTTTCTTT	CASSLLGSGTEAFF	TRBV5-1	TRBJ1-1	.	.
TGTGCCAGCTTGAGCGGGGGGGCTGGAGAGACCCAGTACTTC	CASLSGGAGETQYF	TRBV2	TRBJ2-5	TRBD2	.
TGTGCCAGCAGCGGCGGGACAGGGAATGAAAAACTGTTTTTT	CASSGGTGNEKLFF	TRBV7-7	TRBJ1-4	TRBD1	few
TGTGCCAGCAGTCTCCGGGACAGCGCCAATGAGCAGTTCTTC	CASSLRDSANEQFF	TRBV27	TRBJ2-1	TRBD1	.
TGTTCCAGCAGTCACAGGGCATGGAATGCAACTAATGAAAAACTGTTTTTT	CSSSHRAWNATNEKLFF	TRBV7-9	TRBJ1-4	.	.
TGTGCCAGTAGTATCCCGCGAGTTGGTGGCACTGAAGCTTTCTTT	CASSIPRVGGTEAFF	TRBV19	TRBJ1-1	.	.
TGTGCCAGCAGCTTAGCCGGCACAGGTCGAGGCTACACCTTC	CASSLAGTGRGYTF	TRBV7-8	TRBJ1-2	.	.
TGTGCCAGCAGACCCCGGGACAGGGGGCTGGAGACCCAGTACTTC	CASRPRDRGLETQYF	TRBV6-5	TRBJ2-5	TRBD1	few
TGTGCCAGCAGCCCGGGGGGGGCGGATGGCTACACCTTC	CASSPGGADGYTF	TRBV7-9	TRBJ1-2	.	.
TGTGCCAGCAGCAAACCCTTGGACAGGGAAGGGGGCGAAGCTTTCTTT	CASSKPLDREGGEAFF	TRBV21-1	TRBJ1-1	.	.
TGTGCCTCGCTGTGGCAGGCGGGGGAGCAGTACTTC	CASLWQAGEQYF	TRBV30	TRBJ2-7	.	few
TGTGCCAGCAGTCCCGGGACACACACTGAAGCTTTCTTT	CASSPGTHTEAFF	TRBV28	TRBJ1-1	.	few
TGCGCCAGCAGCCCCGGGACAGGGGCCACGACCCAGTACTTC	CASSPGTGATTQYF	TRBV5-1	TRBJ2-5	TRBD1	.
TGCAGCGTTGTGACGGGGTCTAATTCACCCCTCCACTTT	CSVVTGSNSPLHF	TRBV29-1	TRBJ1-6	.	.
TGTGCCAGCAGTTACACCCGGGGGGGTGAGCCCCAGCATTTT	CASSYTRGGEPQHF	TRBV6-5	TRBJ1-5	.	.
TGTGCCAGTCGACAGGGGGCTTGGGAAAAACTGTTTTTT	CASRQGAWEKLFF	TRBV6-5	TRBJ1-4	TRBD1	.
TGTGCCAGCAGTTTGAACGGGCTCCTTAGGGGCCACGAGCAGTACTTC	CASSLNGLLRGHEQYF	TRBV27	TRBJ2-7	.	.
TGTGCCAGCATACTAGCGGGGCAAGAGACCCAGTACTTC	CASILAGQETQYF	TRBV2	TRBJ2-5	TRBD2	.
TGTGCCAGCAGTTGGGATCAGGGGACCCAGTACTTC	CASSWDQGTQYF	TRBV28	TRBJ2-5	.	.
TGTGCCAGTAGTAGCTACGGGACACAGAGCTTCGACAACACTGAAGCTTTCTTT	CASSSYGTQSFDNTEAFF	TRBV19	TRBJ1-1	.	once
TGTGCCAGTAGTATAGATGGCCGGACGGGGAGCAATGAAAAACTGTTTTTT	CASSIDGRTGSNEKLFF	TRBV19	TRBJ1-4	.	.
TGTGCCAGCAGTTTATCATGGCGGGGCACTGAAGCTTTCTTT	CASSLSWRGTEAFF	TRBV28	TRBJ1-1	.	few